One and the same sample provided the 21 T cell receptor beta chains below, sequenced in a study of T-cell memory formation after mild COVID-19 (dated by TCRdb to 2020 to 2022). Library prep was done by 5' RACE. Sequencing took place on an Illumina NovaSeq 6000. Clones were called with MiXCR by TCRdb after fastp trimmed the public reads at Q25, and only in-frame beta chains were retained. CDR3 protein duplicates are merged, each entry listing the most common genes and DNA. The sample table contains just over 150,000 distinct CDR3 sequences; only one count was recorded for roughly 28% of them. Of the sample, around 12% is held by the ten largest clones. Sequencing used PBMCs or a T cell subset sorted from them (not recorded which). The receptors derive from an adult woman who had mild COVID-19 (a few samples of this study predate the infection). The sample titles of this study are shuffled in the database, so cell type and time point are left out; the donor was told from shared clones.

The V gene is TRBV12-3 or TRBV12-4, the J gene TRBJ1-4; D is possibly TRBD1 (5 bases). V lost 2 bases and J lost 10, with 14 bases in between. The CDR3 spans 14 residues. The CDR3 is CASSLRTIKGKLFF. The CDR3 bases are TGTGCCAGCAGTTTACGGACAATTAAAGGAAAACTGTTTTTT.

V usage is TRBV12-3 or TRBV12-4 and J usage is TRBJ2-5; 9 bases align to TRBD1. The CDR3 totals 13 residues. With 6 bases clipped from V and 5 bases from J, the junction kept 4 bases outside the gene matches. CDR3 sequence (DNA): TGTGCCAGCAGGCGCACAGGGGGCGAGACCCAGTACTTC. It codes for CASRRTGGETQYF.

The rearrangement uses TRBV19 and TRBJ2-5; possible D gene TRBD1, 5 bases. The CDR3 runs 13 residues. Germline V gene data show CDR1 as LNHDA and CDR2 as SQIVND (reference sequence). Trimming removed 2 bases from V and 1 base from J, with 5 bases in between. The CDR3 protein is CASSIQGQETQYF. The CDR3 DNA reads as TGTGCCAGTAGTATACAGGGCCAAGAGACCCAGTACTTC.

The V gene is TRBV5-1, the J gene TRBJ2-2, with 14 bases aligning to TRBD2. The germline V gene has CDR1 SGHRS and CDR2 YFSETQ. V was pared by 4 bases and J by 0 bases, with 5 bases of the junction left unmatched. The CDR3 spans 18 residues. The CDR3 DNA reads TGCGCCAGCAGCCCGCGACTAGCGGGGGGGCCGAACACCGGGGAGCTGTTTTTT. As protein: CASSPRLAGGPNTGELFF.

This clonotype was detected a few times. The chain links TRBV18 to TRBJ2-7; tentative D call: TRBD2 (6 bases). The V gene's germline CDR1 is KGHSH and CDR2 LQKENI. Trimming took off 6 bases at V and 4 bases at J, with 22 bases between the two ends. The CDR3 is made up of 16 amino acids. Here the CDR3 reads CASSSPGSGRRYEQYF. In DNA, the CDR3 is TGTGCCAGCTCCTCTCCGGGTAGCGGACGTCGATACGAGCAGTACTTC.

This clonotype has just a few counts. The chain employs TRBV5-1 and TRBJ2-5; 7 bases fit TRBD2. CDR1 is SGHRS, CDR2 YFSETQ, per germline. V dropped 5 bases and J dropped 1; count of bases not matched to a gene: 2. The CDR3 is 13 amino acids. CDR3 bases: TGCGCCAGCAGGGTAGCGGGCCAAGAGACCCAGTACTTC. It is translated as CASRVAGQETQYF.

The chain recombines TRBV2 with TRBJ2-2; no clear D. This CDR3 is 14 amino acids long. The germline V gene encodes CDR1 SNHLY and CDR2 FYNNEI. Trimming removed 3 bases at V and 4 bases at J, with 9 bases between. CDR3: CASSDSSVTGELFF. The DNA of the CDR3 is TGTGCCAGCAGTGATAGTAGTGTCACCGGGGAGCTGTTTTTT.

This clonotype has a count of ten or more. This rearrangement joins TRBV7-9 to TRBJ2-7, with D perhaps TRBD1 or TRBD2 (5 bases each). The V gene lost 5 bases and the J gene lost 3 bases, with 20 bases spanning the gap. The CDR3 runs 16 residues. CDR1 is SEHNR and CDR2 is FQNEAQ in the germline V gene (reference sequence). The CDR3 spells CASSGEVDSGSYEQYF. The CDR3 DNA reads as TGTGCCAGCAGCGGAGAGGTCGACAGTGGGAGCTACGAGCAGTACTTC.

The CDR3 DNA follows: TGTGCCAGCAGCCCCCGGGTAGGGACCTACGAGCAGTACTTC. This encodes CASSPRVGTYEQYF. This chain uses TRBV7-9 with TRBJ2-7; D remains unclear. With 5 bases removed from V and 2 bases from J, the gap between germline ends came to 13 bases. CDR1 and CDR2 (germline): SEHNR, FQNEAQ (reference sequence). The CDR3 runs 14 residues.

The chain links TRBV27 to TRBJ1-2; TRBD1 matches at 8 bases. Unmatched junction bases numbered 7, after V lost 3 bases and J lost 4 bases. This CDR3 is 15 amino acids long. Germline V gene lookup returns CDR1 MNHEY and CDR2 SMNVEV (reference sequence). CDR3 DNA: TGTGCCAGCAGTTTCACTGACAGGGGCGCCTATGGCTACACCTTC. Amino acids: CASSFTDRGAYGYTF.

This rearrangement joins TRBV7-9 to TRBJ2-7; D is uncertain. Trimming removed 5 bases from V and 0 bases from J, with 14 bases in between. Germline V gene data show CDR1 as SEHNR and CDR2 as FQNEAQ (reference sequence). CDR3 length: 15 amino acids. The CDR3 coding sequence is TGTGCCAGCAGCGGCCGAGCAGACAACTCCTACGAGCAGTACTTC. Amino acids: CASSGRADNSYEQYF.

This chain joins TRBV20-1 and TRBJ2-1; D gene unclear. The V gene's germline CDR1 is DFQATT and CDR2 SNEGSKA (reference sequence). V was shortened by 5 bases and J by 6 bases, with 20 bases between the two germline ends. This CDR3 contains 15 residues. CDR3 region: CSAPDRASQGNEQFF. For the CDR3, the DNA is TGCAGTGCTCCTGACCGGGCCAGTCAAGGCAATGAGCAGTTCTTC.

This clonotype was counted many times. This chain joins TRBV12-3 or TRBV12-4 and TRBJ2-7; D not resolved. Trimming left V 5 bases short and J 4 bases short, with 9 bases between. CDR3 size: 12 residues. Here the CDR3 DNA reads TGTGCCAGCAGTGAGATCGGGTACGAGCAGTACTTC. Translated: CASSEIGYEQYF.

The V gene is TRBV7-9, the J gene TRBJ1-6; TRBD1 matches at 11 bases. The CDR3 sequence is 16 residues long. The germline V gene encodes CDR1 SEHNR and CDR2 FQNEAQ (reference sequence). The J segment lost 9 bases and the V segment lost 5 bases, leaving 9 bases of the junction unmatched. The DNA of the CDR3 is TGTGCCAGCAGCCGCCAGCTGGGGACAGGGGGTTCACCCCTCCACTTT. Translating gives CASSRQLGTGGSPLHF.

The CDR3, as DNA: TGTGCCAGTAGCCAGATTGGGGACAGGGCCCCATTGGGAAGTGAGCAGTTCTTC. It is translated as CASSQIGDRAPLGSEQFF. The rearrangement uses TRBV19 and TRBJ2-1, with 9 nucleotides matching TRBD1. There are 18 residues in the CDR3. The V segment lost 6 bases and the J segment 9 bases; nucleotides outside the gene matches: 21. Germline CDR1 LNHDA, CDR2 SQIVND (reference sequence).

The chain employs TRBV25-1 and TRBJ2-7, with no clear D. The V end lost 8 bases, the J end lost 6 bases, and 14 bases lay between the germline ends. CDR1 and CDR2 (germline): MGHDK, SYGVNS. The CDR3 covers 12 residues. CDR3 amino acids: CASRVRSGEQYF. The CDR3 DNA reads TGTGCCAGCCGGGTGCGATCGGGCGAGCAGTACTTC.

The CDR3 sequence: CASSRTVDTDTQYF. CDR3 nucleotides: TGCGCCAGCAGCCGGACAGTAGACACAGATACGCAGTATTTT. The chain uses TRBV5-1 and TRBJ2-3, with a tentative D call TRBD1 (6 bases). Germline assignment: CDR1 SGHRS and CDR2 YFSETQ. V was shortened by 4 bases and J by 2 bases, with 11 bases between the two germline ends. CDR3 size: 14 residues.

This clonotype was seen only a few times. This chain connects TRBV19 to TRBJ2-1; tentative D call: TRBD1 (7 bases). The CDR3 covers 15 residues. Germline V gives CDR1 LNHDA, CDR2 SQIVND (reference sequence). V dropped 5 bases and J dropped 2 bases, with 13 bases sitting between them. CDR3 in amino acids: CASSAQGGTYNEQFF. The CDR3 bases are TGTGCCAGTAGTGCCCAGGGGGGAACCTACAATGAGCAGTTCTTC.

This clonotype turned up a few times. J is TRBJ2-5 and V is TRBV7-8; 8 positions agree with TRBD2. J was trimmed by 4 bases and V by 7 bases; bases with no gene match: 11. The CDR3 loop spans 15 amino acids. Germline lookup yields CDR1 SGHVS and CDR2 FQNEAQ. In DNA form, the CDR3 reads TGTGCCAGCATCGGGACTAGGGCGGTTGGAGAGACCCAGTACTTC. Encoded protein: CASIGTRAVGETQYF.

The V gene is TRBV7-2, the J gene TRBJ1-2; possible D gene TRBD1, 5 bases. The V end lost 5 bases, the J end lost 7 bases, and 14 bases lay between the germline ends. Germline V gene sequence: CDR1 SGHTA, CDR2 FQGNSA. CDR3 length: 13 amino acids. CDR3 sequence reads: CASSPSRVVGYTF. The DNA for the CDR3 is TGTGCCAGCAGCCCATCCAGGGTGGTTGGCTACACCTTC.

This clonotype was counted only a few times. The CDR3 DNA sequence: TGTGCCAGCAGCTTCGCCCGACAGGGGGGCTACGAGCAGTACTTC. This codes for CASSFARQGGYEQYF. The rearrangement links TRBV11-1 to TRBJ2-7; 9 nucleotides align to TRBD1. J gave up 3 bases and V 3 bases, and 6 bases lay outside the gene matches. CDR3 length: 15 residues. The germline gives CDR1 SGHAT, CDR2 FQDESV (reference sequence). Full variable domain (outside the CDR3, taken from reference TRBV11-1 and TRBJ2-7): EAEVAQSPRYKITEKSQAVAFWCDPISGHATLYWYRQILGQGPELLVQFQDESVVDDSQLPKDRFSAERLKGVDSTLKIQPAELGDSAMYLCASSFARQGGYEQYFGPGTRLTVT.